The T cell receptor (beta chain) described here comes from a study of blood T cell repertoires in COVID-19. The overall study: Nucleic acid was either cDNA or gDNA, and it came from T cells, B-cell-depleted T cells, or PBMCs.

Germline-derived CDR1 and CDR2 are KGHDR and SFDVKD. Trimming at V came to 4 bases and at J to 4 bases, leaving 11 bases not matched to a gene. The CDR3 has 17 residues. Original processing methods: It was from reference gene primer amplification that nucleated cell counts were estimated. Assay used: immunoSEQ multiplex PCR; TCRdb lists only in-frame clones, some missing. V and J calls and clone size are those listed in that table; D and trimming were worked out from the DNA. The sample records nearly 200,000 clones, around four fifths being singletons. The source material was peripheral blood. V gene TRBV24-1 combines with J gene TRBJ2-5, with TRBD1 matching over 10 bases. The sequence was obtained from a man between 60 and 70 years old with COVID-19, enrolled during active disease. CDR3 sequence reads: CATSESLRDRGRETQYF. Here the CDR3 DNA reads TGTGCCACCAGTGAGAGCCTCCGGGACAGGGGTCGAGAGACCCAGTACTTC.